The 3 T cell receptor beta chains below come from one sample, sequenced in a study of blood T cell repertoires in COVID-19. Data came from immunoSEQ multiplex PCR; TCRdb stores just in-frame clones and leaves some out. Among over 150,000 clones listed, roughly 87% were seen once. The sample consisted of peripheral blood. These receptor sequences come from a woman in her 70s with COVID-19, enrolled during active disease.

This clone was picked up a small number of times. The chain has TRBV5-1 and TRBJ2-7; 9 bases map to TRBD2. The J segment lost 7 bases and the V segment lost 6 bases, leaving 8 bases of the junction unmatched. The CDR3 consists of 13 residues. Germline values: CDR1 SGHRS, CDR2 YFSETQ. DNA of the CDR3: TGCGCCAGCACCGGGACTAGCACACGGGAGCAGTACTTC. It is translated as CASTGTSTREQYF.

The CDR3 DNA reads TGCAGCGTCGTGACAGGGAACACTGAAGCTTTCTTT. As protein: CSVVTGNTEAFF. The rearrangement links TRBV29-1 to TRBJ1-1; D perhaps matches TRBD1 (6 bases). Germline V gene data show CDR1 as SQVTM and CDR2 as ANQGSEA. The CDR3 has 12 amino acids. V lost 6 bases, J lost 1 base, and 9 bases lay in between.

The CDR3, as DNA: TGCGCCAGCAGTACCCCCATACAGGGGATTGTGAACACTGAAGCTTTCTTT. Translating it yields CASSTPIQGIVNTEAFF. The rearrangement joins TRBV10-1 to TRBJ1-1; 7 bases are a match to TRBD1. The CDR3 has 17 residues. The V gene end was trimmed by 5 bases and the J gene end by 0 bases; junction bases not matched to a gene: 12. Germline-derived CDR1 and CDR2 are WNHNN and SYGVQD (reference sequence).